These T cell receptor beta chains were read from a single sample in a study of cytomegalovirus exposure and HLA in healthy donors. Assay: immunoSEQ multiplex PCR; the TCRdb copy retains only in-frame clones and omits some. The sample lists over 75,000 clones; around three quarters were seen once. The sequenced sample was PBMCs. These receptors were collected from a male donor in good health and CMV-seropositive. CDR3s include the opening cysteine and the closing phenylalanine or tryptophan. The order of the fields is V gene, D gene, clone size, J gene, CDR3 DNA, CDR3 protein. D genes are given only for firm matches. A row's size may be missing; if present it is once, few, many or a size class.

V gene: TRBV4-1; D gene: TRBD1; clone size: -; J gene: TRBJ1-2; CDR3 DNA: TGCGCCAGCAGCCCGCGGGGACAGGGAAGAGATGGCTACACCTTC; CDR3 protein: CASSPRGQGRDGYTF
V gene: TRBV27; D gene: TRBD1; clone size: -; J gene: TRBJ2-7; CDR3 DNA: TGTGCCAGCAGTAGTCCGGGACAGATAATCTACGAGCAGTACTTC; CDR3 protein: CASSSPGQIIYEQYF
V gene: TRBV6-1; D gene: TRBD2; clone size: once; J gene: TRBJ2-1; CDR3 DNA: TGTGCCAGCAGTGGGGAGAGCGGGGGGGCACGGGAGCAGTTCTTC; CDR3 protein: CASSGESGGAREQFF
V gene: TRBV30; D gene: TRBD1; clone size: -; J gene: TRBJ2-5; CDR3 DNA: TGTGCCTGGAGAAGACAGGGGGTGGAGACCCAGTACTTC; CDR3 protein: CAWRRQGVETQYF
V gene: TRBV5-1; D gene: -; clone size: -; J gene: TRBJ2-3; CDR3 DNA: TGCGCCAGCAGCTTGGCCAGGGAGGTGGATACGCAGTATTTT; CDR3 protein: CASSLAREVDTQYF
V gene: TRBV12-5; D gene: TRBD1; clone size: -; J gene: TRBJ2-7; CDR3 DNA: TGTGCTAGTGGTTTGTCTTCCGGGACAGGGGGCGTATTGGGCGAGCAGTACTTC; CDR3 protein: CASGLSSGTGGVLGEQYF
V gene: TRBV5-4; D gene: TRBD1; clone size: -; J gene: TRBJ2-1; CDR3 DNA: TGTGCCAGCAGCTTGGCCAGGGGGACAGGGTGGGAGCAGTTCTTC; CDR3 protein: CASSLARGTGWEQFF
V gene: TRBV30; D gene: TRBD1; clone size: -; J gene: TRBJ1-2; CDR3 DNA: TGTGCCTGGGTTGGACAGGGGAGAACCTATGGCTACACCTTC; CDR3 protein: CAWVGQGRTYGYTF
V gene: TRBV6-1; D gene: -; clone size: -; J gene: TRBJ2-7; CDR3 DNA: TGTGCCAGCAGTGGCAGGGCCCACTCCTACGAGCAGTACTTC; CDR3 protein: CASSGRAHSYEQYF
V gene: TRBV12-5; D gene: -; clone size: -; J gene: TRBJ1-2; CDR3 DNA: TGTGCTAGTGGTTTGGGGCCGGGGAGCTATGGCTACACCTTC; CDR3 protein: CASGLGPGSYGYTF
V gene: TRBV4-3; D gene: -; clone size: few; J gene: TRBJ1-6; CDR3 DNA: TGCGCCAGCAGCCCTCAGGCTGAGGGGGATTCACCCCTCCACTTT; CDR3 protein: CASSPQAEGDSPLHF
V gene: TRBV5-4; D gene: TRBD1; clone size: -; J gene: TRBJ2-7; CDR3 DNA: TGTGCCAGCAGGAAACAGGGGAACGACGAGCAGTACTTC; CDR3 protein: CASRKQGNDEQYF
V gene: TRBV13; D gene: TRBD1; clone size: -; J gene: TRBJ1-3; CDR3 DNA: TGTGCCAGCAGCCCCGGGACAGGGGTTTCAAACACCATATATTTT; CDR3 protein: CASSPGTGVSNTIYF
V gene: TRBV5-5; D gene: TRBD1; clone size: -; J gene: TRBJ1-5; CDR3 DNA: TGTGCCAGCAGCCGGGGGGACAGGGTGGAGCCCCAGCATTTT; CDR3 protein: CASSRGDRVEPQHF
V gene: TRBV7-2; D gene: TRBD2; clone size: few; J gene: TRBJ2-3; CDR3 DNA: TGTGCCAGCAGCTGGACTAGCGGCACAGATACGCAGTATTTT; CDR3 protein: CASSWTSGTDTQYF
V gene: TRBV5-6; D gene: -; clone size: -; J gene: TRBJ2-5; CDR3 DNA: TGTGCCAGCAGCTCGGACTCAGGCCAGACCCAGTACTTC; CDR3 protein: CASSSDSGQTQYF
V gene: TRBV30; D gene: TRBD1; clone size: -; J gene: TRBJ1-1; CDR3 DNA: TGTGCCTGGAGCCCCAAACAGGGGGTGCTGACTGAAGCTTTCTTT; CDR3 protein: CAWSPKQGVLTEAFF
V gene: TRBV2; D gene: -; clone size: -; J gene: TRBJ1-5; CDR3 DNA: TGTGCCAGCAGTGAAGCCTTACAGACAGTCCTTAGTCATCAGCCCCAGCATTTT; CDR3 protein: CASSEALQTVLSHQPQHF
V gene: TRBV2; D gene: -; clone size: -; J gene: TRBJ1-5; CDR3 DNA: TGTGCCAGCGGGCCTGACCGCAATCAGCCCCAGCATTTT; CDR3 protein: CASGPDRNQPQHF
V gene: TRBV2; D gene: TRBD1; clone size: few; J gene: TRBJ1-6; CDR3 DNA: TGTGCCAGCACCATTGGGACAGGGGCTTCACCCCTCCACTTT; CDR3 protein: CASTIGTGASPLHF
V gene: TRBV5-1; D gene: TRBD1; clone size: -; J gene: TRBJ2-7; CDR3 DNA: TGCGCCAGCAGCTGGGGACAGGGAGTGGGGTCCTACGAGCAGTACTTC; CDR3 protein: CASSWGQGVGSYEQYF
V gene: TRBV27; D gene: -; clone size: -; J gene: TRBJ1-4; CDR3 DNA: TGTGCCAGCGGCTTTGCAACTAATGAAAAACTGTTTTTT; CDR3 protein: CASGFATNEKLFF
V gene: TRBV7-9; D gene: -; clone size: -; J gene: TRBJ1-1; CDR3 DNA: TGTGCCAGCAGCTATCCAGGCAGGGAGAACACTGAAGCTTTCTTT; CDR3 protein: CASSYPGRENTEAFF
V gene: TRBV7-9; D gene: TRBD2; clone size: -; J gene: TRBJ2-3; CDR3 DNA: TGTGCCAGCAGCCCCCAAGGGACTAGATCAGATACGCAGTATTTT; CDR3 protein: CASSPQGTRSDTQYF
V gene: TRBV4-2; D gene: -; clone size: -; J gene: TRBJ1-5; CDR3 DNA: TGTGCCAGCAGCCAAGATGGGGGGGATCAGCCCCAGCATTTT; CDR3 protein: CASSQDGGDQPQHF
V gene: TRBV7-2; D gene: -; clone size: once; J gene: TRBJ2-1; CDR3 DNA: TGTGCCAGCAGCCCCGGAGGGTCCTACAATGAGCAGTTCTTC; CDR3 protein: CASSPGGSYNEQFF
V gene: TRBV30; D gene: -; clone size: -; J gene: TRBJ2-7; CDR3 DNA: TGTGCCCTGCACCTAGGGGGTCGTGAGCAGTACTTC; CDR3 protein: CALHLGGREQYF
V gene: TRBV9; D gene: TRBD1; clone size: -; J gene: TRBJ1-1; CDR3 DNA: TGTGCCAGCAGCCCTCGAGGACAGGGTATAATGAACACTGAAGCTTTCTTT; CDR3 protein: CASSPRGQGIMNTEAFF
V gene: TRBV15; D gene: TRBD1; clone size: -; J gene: TRBJ2-7; CDR3 DNA: TGTGCCACCAGCAGTGGACAGGTCGAGCAGTACTTC; CDR3 protein: CATSSGQVEQYF
V gene: TRBV2; D gene: TRBD2; clone size: -; J gene: TRBJ2-1; CDR3 DNA: TGTGCCAGCAGCTCCCGACTAGCGGGGCCCTACAATGAGCAGTTCTTC; CDR3 protein: CASSSRLAGPYNEQFF
V gene: TRBV4-1; D gene: -; clone size: few; J gene: TRBJ1-1; CDR3 DNA: TGCGCCAGCAGCCAAGATCCTAGCCAGAACACTGAAGCTTTCTTT; CDR3 protein: CASSQDPSQNTEAFF